The clone carrying this T cell receptor (beta chain) has only one observation. Its antigen is undetermined. The germline V gene has CDR1 SNHLY and CDR2 FYNNEI. V lost 6 bases and J lost 7, with 10 bases in between. This CDR3 has 13 residues. The data were taken from a study of vaccination and CD4 T cells after COVID-19. Treatment here: 10-day PBMC culture with coronavirus spike peptide pools or control peptides (ViraFEST assay). Cultured CD4+ T cells had their DNA profiled by the Oncomine TCR Beta short-read assay. Via MiXCR, TCRdb re-called the PCR reads, giving one row per CDR3 protein. The table lists about 8,000 distinct CDR3 sequences, roughly half of them singletons.

Material: CD4+ T cells from blood, cultured in vitro. The source is a human donor who had recovered from COVID-19. V and J are TRBV2 and TRBJ1-6; a weak D match, TRBD1 (6 bases). CDR3: CASRTGRNSPLHF. The CDR3 bases are TGTGCCAGCAGGACAGGCCGGAATTCACCCCTCCACTTT. The full variable domain, its missing parts supplied by reference TRBV2 and TRBJ1-6, is EPEVTQTPSHQVTQMGQEVILRCVPISNHLYFYWYRQILGQKVEFLVSFYNNEISEKSEIFDDQFSVERPDGSNFTLKIRSTKLEDSAMYFCASRTGRNSPLHFGNGTRLTVT.